Following are 19 T cell receptor beta chains from one sample sequenced in a study of shared clonotypes between healthy human individuals. Sequencing used immunoSEQ multiplex PCR; TCRdb keeps in-frame clones, though not all of them. Here the sample spans approximately 1,500,000 clones, nearly 99% being singletons. Sequences were obtained from naive CD4+ T cells sorted from blood. This sample's subset: CD45RA+ positively selected. The receptors derive from a man aged 30 to 39 in good health.

The CDR3 loop is CASSGTSGTGEQFF. The DNA for the CDR3 is TGTGCCAGCAGTGGGACTAGCGGGACCGGTGAGCAGTTCTTC. The rearrangement uses TRBV5-4 and TRBJ2-1; 13 bases line up with TRBD2. From germline, CDR1 is SGHNT and CDR2 YYREEE (reference sequence). The CDR3 has 14 amino acids. V shed 5 bases, J shed 9 bases, and the junction held 5 bases outside the gene matches.

This chain links TRBV29-1 with TRBJ2-2, with TRBD2 matching over 7 bases. Germline V gives CDR1 SQVTM, CDR2 ANQGSEA. The CDR3 spans 14 residues. V was clipped by 7 bases and J by 7 bases; unmatched bases: 12. CDR3 in amino acids: CSAGRTDGIGELFF. DNA of the CDR3: TGCAGCGCCGGGAGGACCGATGGCATCGGGGAGCTGTTTTTT.

The V and J genes are TRBV11-2 and TRBJ2-1; TRBD2 agrees at 14 bases. V lost 5 bases to trimming and J lost 9 bases; unmatched junction nucleotides: 3. Germline CDR1 reads SGHAT; CDR2 reads FQNNGV. There are 14 residues in the CDR3. CDR3 coding DNA: TGTGCCAGCAGCGCGGGACTAGCGGGAGTTGAGCAGTTCTTC. This sequence encodes CASSAGLAGVEQFF. The entire variable domain, with the rest obtained from reference TRBV11-2 and TRBJ2-1, is as follows: EAGVAQSPRYKIIEKRQSVAFWCNPISGHATLYWYQQILGQGPKLLIQFQNNGVVDDSQLPKDRFSAERLKGVDSTLKIQPAKLEDSAVYLCASSAGLAGVEQFFGPGTRLTVL.

The chain uses TRBV6-6 and TRBJ2-1; D perhaps matches TRBD1 (5 bases). V lost 6 bases and J lost 0, with 9 bases in between. Germline V gene data show CDR1 as MNHNY and CDR2 as SVGAGI (reference sequence). This CDR3 is built from 14 residues. The CDR3 region is CASSFQGSYNEQFF. Here the CDR3 DNA reads TGTGCCAGCAGCTTCCAGGGCTCCTACAATGAGCAGTTCTTC.

This clone showed up just once. The chain employs TRBV7-2 and TRBJ1-2; 10 nucleotides align to TRBD1. V shed 5 bases and J 2 bases; nucleotides not matched to a gene: 2. The germline V gene encodes CDR1 SGHTA and CDR2 FQGNSA. The CDR3 has 14 amino acids. The CDR3 nucleotides read TGTGCCAGCAGCGTGGACAGGGGGAACTATGGCTACACCTTC. It specifies CASSVDRGNYGYTF.

With respect to this clone: The identical CDR3 is also encoded by other nucleotide sequences in the sample. This chain joins TRBV28 and TRBJ2-7, with TRBD2 matching 8 bases. Germline CDR1 is MDHEN and CDR2 is SYDVKM. CDR3 length equals 14 residues. The trim removed 6 bases at V and 0 bases at J, leaving 4 bases unmatched. CDR3 region: CASRLSGSSYEQYF. The CDR3 region has the DNA TGTGCCAGCAGACTAAGCGGGAGCTCCTACGAGCAGTACTTC.

This clone was counted a single time. CDR3 in DNA: TGTGCCAGCCTCAAGGGGGGGCCGCGAGGGTCTGGGGCCAACGTCCTGACTTTC. It translates to CASLKGGPRGSGANVLTF. V and J are TRBV2 and TRBJ2-6, with D possibly matching TRBD2 (7 bases). The CDR3 contains 18 residues. V was cut by 8 bases and J by 1 base, with 21 bases left in between. Per the germline V gene, CDR1 is SNHLY and CDR2 is FYNNEI.

V is TRBV9 and J is TRBJ2-7, with TRBD2 matching 8 bases. Germline values: CDR1 SGDLS, CDR2 YYNGEE. V lost 3 bases to trimming and J lost 2 bases; unmatched junction nucleotides: 4. The CDR3 length is 14 residues. CDR3: CASSGGTRAYEQYF. The CDR3 nucleotides read TGTGCCAGCAGCGGCGGGACTAGGGCCTACGAGCAGTACTTC.

As DNA, the CDR3 is TGTGCCACCAGCAGAGGGGCGGACAGGGCAGGCAATGAGCAGTTCTTC. Amino acid sequence: CATSRGADRAGNEQFF. This chain uses TRBV15 with TRBJ2-1; 8 nucleotides align to TRBD1. Per germline, CDR1 LNHNV and CDR2 YYDKDF (reference sequence). Trimming at V came to 1 base and at J to 6 bases, leaving 8 bases not matched to a gene. The CDR3 is 16 residues long. Full variable domain (remainder filled in from reference TRBV15 and TRBJ2-1): DAMVIQNPRYQVTQFGKPVTLSCSQTLNHNVMYWYQQKSSQAPKLLFHYYDKDFNNEADTPDNFQSRRPNTSFCFLDIRSPGLGDTAMYLCATSRGADRAGNEQFFGPGTRLTVL.

The CDR3 coding sequence is TGCGCCAGCAGCTTCGGAGGACTCTCCTACAATGAGCAGTTCTTC. Translated: CASSFGGLSYNEQFF. This chain uses TRBV5-1 with TRBJ2-1, with D perhaps TRBD2 (5 bases). Germline values: CDR1 SGHRS, CDR2 YFSETQ. V was trimmed by 2 bases and J by 0 bases, leaving 9 bases between them. There are 15 residues in the CDR3.

The J gene is TRBJ1-5, the V gene TRBV5-1; perhaps TRBD1 as D (5 bases). CDR1 is SGHRS and CDR2 is YFSETQ in the germline V gene. The CDR3 is made up of 14 amino acids. Trimming removed 0 bases at V and 6 bases at J, with 10 bases between. This CDR3 is CASSLAPGTQPQHF. In DNA, the CDR3 is TGCGCCAGCAGCTTGGCCCCAGGGACTCAGCCCCAGCATTTT.

As concerns this clone: This specimen includes other DNA sequences encoding the same CDR3. The genes are TRBV7-8 and TRBJ2-5; either TRBD1 or TRBD2 may supply D (5 bases each). The germline CDR1 and CDR2 sequences are SGHVS and FQNEAQ. V dropped 4 bases and J dropped 1 base, with 7 bases sitting between them. The CDR3 runs to 13 residues. The CDR3 DNA reads TGTGCCAGCAGCTGGGACCTCCAAGAGACCCAGTACTTC. It specifies CASSWDLQETQYF.

The gene calls are TRBV9 and TRBJ2-1; 9 bases line up with TRBD2. Trimming removed 0 bases from V and 7 bases from J; junction bases left unmatched: 14. The CDR3 runs 18 residues. Looked up from germline, CDR1 is SGDLS and CDR2 is YYNGEE. In DNA form, the CDR3 reads TGTGCCAGCAGCGTAGGATTGGGGCCGGGACTAGCTGGGAATGAGCAGTTCTTC. Encoded protein: CASSVGLGPGLAGNEQFF.

This clone appeared a single time. The chain uses TRBV11-2 and TRBJ2-7; weak D call: TRBD1 (6 bases). Germline CDR1 SGHAT, CDR2 FQNNGV. This CDR3 is 15 amino acids long. Trimming cost V 5 bases and J 0 bases, with 14 bases left between them. The CDR3 is CASSRAQGPSYEQYF. The CDR3 coding sequence is TGTGCCAGCAGCCGAGCTCAGGGGCCCTCCTACGAGCAGTACTTC.

CDR3 DNA: TGTGCCAGCAGCTCGGGGGGGGCCAATCAGCCCCAGCATTTT. Its translation: CASSSGGANQPQHF. The rearrangement links TRBV5-4 to TRBJ1-5; tentative D call: TRBD1 (6 bases). Per germline, CDR1 SGHNT and CDR2 YYREEE (reference sequence). The CDR3 totals 14 residues. The V end lost 3 bases, the J end lost 3 bases, and 10 bases lay between the germline ends.

This rearrangement joins TRBV2 to TRBJ1-1, with D hard to call. CDR1 SNHLY and CDR2 FYNNEI come from the germline V gene. There are 15 residues in the CDR3. The germline V and J ends were trimmed by 8 bases and 4 bases, with 20 bases remaining between them. This CDR3 is CASVLEMGWSTEAFF. Here the CDR3 DNA reads TGTGCCAGCGTGTTGGAGATGGGATGGAGCACTGAAGCTTTCTTT. The full variable domain, its missing parts supplied by reference TRBV2 and TRBJ1-1, is EPEVTQTPSHQVTQMGQEVILRCVPISNHLYFYWYRQILGQKVEFLVSFYNNEISEKSEIFDDQFSVERPDGSNFTLKIRSTKLEDSAMYFCASVLEMGWSTEAFFGQGTRLTVV.

This sequence joins TRBV28 and TRBJ2-7; D ambiguous. This CDR3 contains 14 residues. Germline CDR1 reads MDHEN; CDR2 reads SYDVKM. Deletions cut 7 bases from V and 0 bases from J, with 13 bases between. CDR3: CASTRGLPSYEQYF. CDR3 nucleotides: TGTGCCAGCACCCGTGGGCTGCCCTCCTACGAGCAGTACTTC.

The genes are TRBV18 and TRBJ2-3, with D hard to call. V lost 6 bases and J 0 bases, leaving 16 bases between the germline ends. The CDR3 has 16 residues. The germline gives CDR1 KGHSH, CDR2 LQKENI. DNA for the CDR3: TGTGCCAGCTCCCTCACCTCAACCGCTAGCACAGATACGCAGTATTTT. Amino acid sequence: CASSLTSTASTDTQYF.

The chain couples TRBV5-1 to TRBJ2-1, with TRBD2 matching 7 bases. Trimming cost V 0 bases and J 3 bases; bases outside gene matches: 6. From germline, CDR1 is SGHRS and CDR2 YFSETQ. The CDR3 contains 16 residues. CDR3 region: CASSLDSGLLYNEQFF. The CDR3 DNA reads TGCGCCAGCAGCTTGGATAGCGGGCTTCTCTACAATGAGCAGTTCTTC.